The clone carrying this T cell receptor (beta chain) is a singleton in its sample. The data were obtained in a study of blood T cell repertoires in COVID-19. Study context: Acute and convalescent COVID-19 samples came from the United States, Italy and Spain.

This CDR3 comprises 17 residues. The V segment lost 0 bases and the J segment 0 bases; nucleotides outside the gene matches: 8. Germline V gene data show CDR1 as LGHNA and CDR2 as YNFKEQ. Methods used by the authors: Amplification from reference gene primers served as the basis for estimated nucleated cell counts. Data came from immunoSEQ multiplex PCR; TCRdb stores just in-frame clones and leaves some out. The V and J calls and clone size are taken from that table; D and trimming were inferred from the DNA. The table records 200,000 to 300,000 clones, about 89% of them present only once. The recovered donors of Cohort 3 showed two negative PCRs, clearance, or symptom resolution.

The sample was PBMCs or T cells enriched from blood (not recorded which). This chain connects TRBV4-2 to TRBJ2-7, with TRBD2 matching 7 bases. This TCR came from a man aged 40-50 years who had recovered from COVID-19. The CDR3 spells CASSQDASSGRSYEQYF. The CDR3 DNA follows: TGTGCCAGCAGCCAAGACGCTTCTAGCGGCCGCTCCTACGAGCAGTACTTC.